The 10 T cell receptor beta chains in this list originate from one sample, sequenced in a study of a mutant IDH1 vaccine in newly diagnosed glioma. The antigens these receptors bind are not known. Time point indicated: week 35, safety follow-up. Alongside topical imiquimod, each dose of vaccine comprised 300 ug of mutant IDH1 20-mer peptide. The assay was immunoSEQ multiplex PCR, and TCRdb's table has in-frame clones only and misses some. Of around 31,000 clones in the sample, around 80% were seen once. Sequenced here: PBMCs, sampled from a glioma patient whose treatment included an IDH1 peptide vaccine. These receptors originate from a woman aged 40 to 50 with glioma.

CDR3 coding DNA: TGTGCCAGCAGCGGGGACTCCAGGGATACGCAGTATTTT. Encoded protein: CASSGDSRDTQYF. The chain links TRBV2 to TRBJ2-3; D possibly corresponds to TRBD2 (6 bases). Germline CDR1 is SNHLY and CDR2 is FYNNEI. V was cut by 6 bases and J by 6 bases, with 13 bases left in between. There are 13 residues in the CDR3.

Here the CDR3 DNA reads TGTGCCAGCAGCTACTCTAGCGCCCTAGTGGTTAATGAGCAGTTCTTC. Translating gives CASSYSSALVVNEQFF. The chain couples TRBV11-3 to TRBJ2-1, with D perhaps TRBD2 (6 bases). Looked up from germline, CDR1 is SGHNT and CDR2 is YENEEA. V was trimmed by 4 bases and J by 7 bases, leaving 20 bases between them. This CDR3 contains 16 residues.

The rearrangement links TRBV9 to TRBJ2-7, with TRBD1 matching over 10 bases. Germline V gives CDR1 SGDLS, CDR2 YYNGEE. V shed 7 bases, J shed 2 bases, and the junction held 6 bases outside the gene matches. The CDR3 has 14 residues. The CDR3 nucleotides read TGTGCCAGCGGAAAGGGGACAGGGGCCTACGAGCAGTACTTC. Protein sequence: CASGKGTGAYEQYF.

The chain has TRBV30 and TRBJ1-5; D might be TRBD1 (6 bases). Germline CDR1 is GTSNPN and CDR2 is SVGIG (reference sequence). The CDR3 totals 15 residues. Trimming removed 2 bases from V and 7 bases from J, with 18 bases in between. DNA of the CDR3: TGTGCCTGGAGTCCCCATTTGGGGGCGGGCCAGCCCCAGCATTTT. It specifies CAWSPHLGAGQPQHF.

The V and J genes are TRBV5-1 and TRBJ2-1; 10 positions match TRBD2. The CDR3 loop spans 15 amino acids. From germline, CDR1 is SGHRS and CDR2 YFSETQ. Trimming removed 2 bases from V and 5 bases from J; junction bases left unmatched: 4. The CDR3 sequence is CASSFWTSGNNEQFF. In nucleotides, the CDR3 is TGCGCCAGCAGCTTCTGGACTAGCGGCAACAATGAGCAGTTCTTC.

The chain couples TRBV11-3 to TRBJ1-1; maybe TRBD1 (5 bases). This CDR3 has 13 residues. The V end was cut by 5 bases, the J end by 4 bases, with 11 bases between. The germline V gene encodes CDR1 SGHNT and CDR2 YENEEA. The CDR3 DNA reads TGTGCCAGCAGCAGGGACCTGGGCACTGAAGCTTTCTTT. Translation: CASSRDLGTEAFF.

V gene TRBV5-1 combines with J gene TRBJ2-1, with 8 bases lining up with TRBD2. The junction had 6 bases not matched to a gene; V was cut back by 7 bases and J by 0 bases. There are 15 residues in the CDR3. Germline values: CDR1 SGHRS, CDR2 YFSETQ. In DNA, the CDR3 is TGCGCCAGCGCCCGGGGGGGAAACTCCTACAATGAGCAGTTCTTC. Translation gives CASARGGNSYNEQFF.

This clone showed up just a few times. The CDR3 nucleotides are TGTGCCAGCAGTGAACACGAATATAATTCACCCCTCCACTTT. Translating gives CASSEHEYNSPLHF. The rearrangement links TRBV2 to TRBJ1-6; D remains ambiguous. Germline CDR1 SNHLY, CDR2 FYNNEI. Between the trimmed V and J ends, which lost 2 bases and 4 bases, there was a span of 6 bases. The CDR3 is 14 amino acids. Supplemented by reference TRBV2 and TRBJ1-6, the full variable domain reads EPEVTQTPSHQVTQMGQEVILRCVPISNHLYFYWYRQILGQKVEFLVSFYNNEISEKSEIFDDQFSVERPDGSNFTLKIRSTKLEDSAMYFCASSEHEYNSPLHFGNGTRLTVT.

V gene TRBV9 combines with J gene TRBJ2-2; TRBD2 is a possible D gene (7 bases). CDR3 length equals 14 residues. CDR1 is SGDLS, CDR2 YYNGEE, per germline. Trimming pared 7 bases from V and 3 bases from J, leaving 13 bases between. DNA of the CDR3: TGTGCCAGCGCCCGGGGGGCGGACACCGGGGAGCTGTTTTTT. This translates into CASARGADTGELFF.

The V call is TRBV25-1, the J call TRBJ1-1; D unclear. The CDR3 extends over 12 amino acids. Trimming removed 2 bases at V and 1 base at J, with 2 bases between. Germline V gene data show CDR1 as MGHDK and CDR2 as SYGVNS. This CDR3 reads CASSEPNTEAFF. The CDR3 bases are TGTGCCAGCAGTGAACCGAACACTGAAGCTTTCTTT.